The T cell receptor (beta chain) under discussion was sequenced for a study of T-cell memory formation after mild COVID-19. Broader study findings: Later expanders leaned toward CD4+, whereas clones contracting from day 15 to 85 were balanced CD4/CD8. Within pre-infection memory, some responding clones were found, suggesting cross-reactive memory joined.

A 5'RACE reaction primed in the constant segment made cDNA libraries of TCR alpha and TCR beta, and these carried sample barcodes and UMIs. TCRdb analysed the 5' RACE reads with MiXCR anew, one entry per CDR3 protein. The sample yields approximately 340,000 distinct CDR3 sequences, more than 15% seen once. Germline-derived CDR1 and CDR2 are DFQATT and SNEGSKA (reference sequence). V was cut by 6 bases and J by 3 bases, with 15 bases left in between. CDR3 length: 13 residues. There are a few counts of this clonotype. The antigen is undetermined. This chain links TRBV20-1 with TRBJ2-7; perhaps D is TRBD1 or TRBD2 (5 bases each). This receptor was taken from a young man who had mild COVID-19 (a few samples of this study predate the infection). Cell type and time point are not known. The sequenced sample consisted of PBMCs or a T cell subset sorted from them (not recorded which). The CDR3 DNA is TGCAGTGCAGGGGAGAGGCCCCACTACGAGCAGTACTTC. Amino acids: CSAGERPHYEQYF.